This note documents a single T cell receptor beta chain sequence. This entry is derived from a study of blood T cell repertoires in COVID-19. At the level of the study: Samples came from the United States, Italy and Spain, spanning acute and convalescent COVID-19. PBMCs, B-cell-depleted T cells, or T cells were the source of the cDNA or gDNA that made up the material.

Trimming took 0 bases from V and 5 from J, leaving 14 bases between them. Germline V lookup: CDR1 SGDLS, CDR2 YYNGEE. This CDR3 has 15 residues. Original data processing: Estimation of nucleated cell counts was performed using reference gene primer amplification. Produced via immunoSEQ multiplex PCR; TCRdb's table is partial and in-frame only. That table gives V, J and clone size, and the DNA gave D and trimming. The table has more than 55,000 clones, around three quarters seen once. The rearrangement uses TRBV9 and TRBJ1-1; TRBD1 is a possible D gene (6 bases). This receptor was identified in a human donor in a cohort sampled during active COVID-19. The sample taken for sequencing was peripheral blood. The CDR3 DNA is TGTGCCAGCAGCGTAGATGGGGGGGGCCGGACTGAAGCTTTCTTT. This codes for CASSVDGGGRTEAFF.